The rows below give T cell receptor beta chains drawn from one sample of a study of cytomegalovirus exposure and HLA in healthy donors. Clones were sequenced by immunoSEQ multiplex PCR, and TCRdb holds only the in-frame ones, with some missing. The sample yields tens of thousands of clones, roughly 80% seen once. The specimen was PBMCs. The source is a woman between 40 and 55 years old in good health and CMV-seropositive. Both conserved end residues are part of each CDR3. D genes are given only for firm matches. Clone size appears in some rows only: once, few, many, or a class for an expanded clone.

D: TRBD1; J: TRBJ2-5; size: .; V: TRBV25-1; DNA: TGTGCCAGCAGCCCCCTTGGGGACAGCCACCAAGAGACCCAGTACTTC; CDR3: CASSPLGDSHQETQYF
D: .; J: TRBJ2-7; size: .; V: TRBV5-6; DNA: TGTGCCAGCAGCCCAGACCCAGCGTCCTCCTACGAGCAGTACTTC; CDR3: CASSPDPASSYEQYF
D: TRBD2; J: TRBJ2-1; size: .; V: TRBV6-5; DNA: TGTGCCAGCAGCCTTCCTAGCGGGGGATACAATGAGCAGTTCTTC; CDR3: CASSLPSGGYNEQFF
D: TRBD1; J: TRBJ1-2; size: .; V: TRBV7-9; DNA: TGTGCCAGCACCAGACGAGGGGGCGACCCCTCTAACTATGGCTACACCTTC; CDR3: CASTRRGGDPSNYGYTF
D: .; J: TRBJ1-2; size: once; V: TRBV27; DNA: TGTGCCAGCAGTTCTTCACAGTACTATGGCTACACCTTC; CDR3: CASSSSQYYGYTF
D: TRBD2; J: TRBJ2-3; size: .; V: TRBV11-3; DNA: TGTGCCAGCAGCTTCACTAGCGTGGGCACAGATACGCAGTATTTT; CDR3: CASSFTSVGTDTQYF
D: .; J: TRBJ2-1; size: .; V: TRBV4-3; DNA: TGCGCCAGCAGCCCGGACAGAGTTTTAAACAATGAGCAGTTCTTC; CDR3: CASSPDRVLNNEQFF
D: TRBD2; J: TRBJ2-7; size: .; V: TRBV13; DNA: TGTGCCAGCAGCTCCTGGGGACTAGCGGGAGGCTACGAGCAGTACTTC; CDR3: CASSSWGLAGGYEQYF
D: TRBD1; J: TRBJ1-2; size: .; V: TRBV6-5; DNA: TGTGCCAGCAGTTTGAAAGGGGGCGCCTATGGCTACACCTTC; CDR3: CASSLKGGAYGYTF
D: TRBD1; J: TRBJ1-2; size: .; V: TRBV27; DNA: TGTGCCAGCAGTCTCCGGGAGGGGGCCAACTATGGCTACACCTTC; CDR3: CASSLREGANYGYTF
D: TRBD1; J: TRBJ2-7; size: .; V: TRBV2; DNA: TGTGCCAGCAGTGCAGGGGGCGAGCAGTACTTC; CDR3: CASSAGGEQYF
D: .; J: TRBJ2-1; size: .; V: TRBV4-3; DNA: TGCGCCAGCAGCCAAGAAATCGAGACTACCTCCTACAATGAGCAGTTCTTC; CDR3: CASSQEIETTSYNEQFF
D: .; J: TRBJ2-1; size: .; V: TRBV7-3; DNA: TGTGCCAGCAGCTTATCGGGGCGGAGGGGCTCCTACAATGAGCAGTTCTTC; CDR3: CASSLSGRRGSYNEQFF
D: TRBD1; J: TRBJ1-4; size: .; V: TRBV18; DNA: TGTGCCAGCTCACCACCGGGACAGGGGAGTGAAAAACTGTTTTTT; CDR3: CASSPPGQGSEKLFF
D: .; J: TRBJ2-3; size: .; V: TRBV27; DNA: TGTGCCAGCAGTATCCCGGGTCTGGGAGATACGCAGTATTTT; CDR3: CASSIPGLGDTQYF
D: TRBD1; J: TRBJ2-3; size: .; V: TRBV18; DNA: TGTGCCAGCTCACCACCGGGACAGGCGACAGATACGCAGTATTTT; CDR3: CASSPPGQATDTQYF